The present TCR beta chain was sequenced within a study of T-cell memory formation after mild COVID-19. This clonotype turned up a few times. Germline V gene data show CDR1 as LGHDT and CDR2 as YNNKEL (reference sequence). The CDR3 spans 15 residues. The V and J ends lost 0 bases and 10 bases, in that order; junction bases with no gene match: 5. TCRdb reanalysed the 5' RACE reads using MiXCR and keeps one entry per CDR3 protein. The table lists about 180,000 distinct CDR3 sequences, roughly 16% of them singletons. Material for sequencing was PBMCs or a T cell subset sorted from them (not recorded which). The receptor's source is an adult woman who had mild COVID-19 (a few samples of this study predate the infection). Cell type and time point are not known. This chain uses TRBV3-1 with TRBJ1-6; TRBD1 matches at 8 bases. Here the CDR3 reads CASSQDRTGTSPLHF. The CDR3 coding sequence is TGTGCCAGCAGCCAAGATCGGACAGGGACATCACCCCTCCACTTT.